Below are 4 T cell receptor beta chains sequenced from a single sample in a study of blood T cell repertoires in COVID-19. The method was immunoSEQ multiplex PCR; TCRdb's version includes in-frame clones alone and lacks a portion of them. The sample carries about 92,000 clones, around 85% recorded once. Specimen: peripheral blood. These receptors originate from a man older than 75 with acute or convalescent COVID-19.

This chain joins TRBV24-1 and TRBJ1-5, with a tentative D call TRBD1 (6 bases). V lost 6 bases, J lost 6 bases, and 11 bases lay in between. The CDR3 loop spans 13 amino acids. Germline V lookup: CDR1 KGHDR, CDR2 SFDVKD. CDR3 amino acids: CATSSQGSQPQHF. CDR3 coding DNA: TGTGCCACCAGTTCACAGGGTAGTCAGCCCCAGCATTTT.

The count of this clone is one. The chain employs TRBV7-3 and TRBJ2-1; D possibly corresponds to TRBD2 (5 bases). V was cut by 3 bases and J by 4 bases, with 7 bases left in between. This CDR3 comprises 13 residues. Germline V gives CDR1 SGHTA, CDR2 FQGTGA. CDR3 sequence reads: CASSFGGYNEQFF. CDR3 sequence (DNA): TGTGCCAGCAGCTTTGGCGGGTACAATGAGCAGTTCTTC.

This chain connects TRBV20-1 to TRBJ1-6; D is unclear. The CDR3 is 15 amino acids. The ends were cut back, 3 bases at V and 8 bases at J, with 17 bases in the middle. The germline V gene has CDR1 DFQATT and CDR2 SNEGSKA (reference sequence). The CDR3 bases are TGCAGTGCTAGTCCGACGGCGGCAGAACATTCACCCCTCCACTTT. Its translation: CSASPTAAEHSPLHF.

The V gene is TRBV11-3, the J gene TRBJ2-1; D is perhaps TRBD2 (5 bases). Germline assignment: CDR1 SGHNT and CDR2 YENEEA. V was clipped by 4 bases and J by 7 bases, with 11 bases between them. CDR3 length: 13 amino acids. DNA of the CDR3: TGTGCCAGCAGCTCCGTTCGAGGGAATGAGCAGTTCTTC. This gives the protein CASSSVRGNEQFF.